Detailed here is one T cell receptor (beta chain). Its cognate antigen is unknown. 13 Jbeta primers and 60 Vbeta primers were used for the PCR. Profiling relied on immunoSEQ multiplex PCR, and the TCRdb table lists in-frame clones only, not all of them. The clone table shows 160,000 or so clones, with the ten largest holding about 2%. The data are from a study of cytomegalovirus exposure and HLA in healthy donors. Overall study results and limits: In a later analysis, HLA-associated beta chains showed higher expansion and lower generation probabilities than comparable chains. TCR beta V segments were, for the most part, productive about 87% or about 30% of the time in an earlier analysis.

This CDR3 comprises 14 residues. Germline CDR1 and CDR2: SNHLY and FYNNEI. V was pared by 1 base and J by 7 bases, with 10 bases between. What was sequenced was PBMCs. The receptor comes from a man aged 25 to 40 in good health and CMV-seronegative. This chain uses TRBV2 with TRBJ1-4; D is undetermined. The CDR3 DNA reads TGTGCCAGCAGTGAAGAGGGAGGGATTGAAAAACTGTTTTTT. This gives the protein CASSEEGGIEKLFF.